These 26 T cell receptor beta chains came from one sample sequenced in a study of CD8 T cells in ankylosing spondylitis. One entry per CDR3 protein, called by TCRdb with MiXCR from the 5' RACE reads. In the table there are a few hundred thousand distinct CDR3 sequences, 9.5% to 15% of which are singletons. Points from the study as a whole: A motif in TCR beta, a set of under ten highly homologous variants, appeared characteristic of ankylosing spondylitis blood.

What these receptors recognize is not known. The sample was blood, either unsorted or a sorted T cell fraction (not recorded which). Source of these receptors: a male donor with ankylosing spondylitis.

This chain connects TRBV12-3 or TRBV12-4 to TRBJ1-5, with D perhaps matching TRBD1 (6 bases). V was cut by 6 bases and J by 7 bases, with 16 bases left in between. The CDR3 contains 14 residues. The CDR3 DNA reads as TGTGCCAGCAGCCCGGGGGCATTTGGGCAGCCCCAGCATTTT. Translated, it gives CASSPGAFGQPQHF.

The chain combines TRBV12-3 or TRBV12-4 with TRBJ1-2; perhaps TRBD1 as D (5 bases). CDR3 length: 15 amino acids. Trimming left V 5 bases short and J 8 bases short, with 21 bases between. The CDR3 DNA is TGTGCCAGCAGTGCCCCGGGGACGGCTGCTGGGGGCTACACCTTC. Its protein is CASSAPGTAAGGYTF.

This chain connects TRBV24-1 to TRBJ2-3, with 7 bases identical to TRBD1. There are 16 residues in the CDR3. V lost 2 bases and J lost 1; bases outside the gene matches: 5. Looked up from germline, CDR1 is KGHDR and CDR2 is SFDVKD. The CDR3 region is CATSDSTGKGTDTQYF. The CDR3 region has the DNA TGTGCCACCAGTGATTCGACAGGGAAGGGCACAGATACGCAGTATTTT.

This clonotype was found a few times. The V and J genes are TRBV11-2 and TRBJ2-1; D unclear. V was clipped by 7 bases and J by 2 bases, with 3 bases between them. Germline CDR1 is SGHAT and CDR2 is FQNNGV. The CDR3 extends over 11 amino acids. The CDR3 loop is CASMAYNEQFF. The CDR3, as DNA: TGTGCCAGCATGGCCTACAATGAGCAGTTCTTC.

This clonotype turned up a few times. The V gene is TRBV13, the J gene TRBJ2-1, with D possibly matching TRBD2 (5 bases). Trimming shortened V by 5 bases and J by 2 bases, and 25 bases separated the two germline ends. The germline V gene encodes CDR1 PRHDT and CDR2 FYEKMQ (reference sequence). CDR3 length: 19 amino acids. The CDR3 here is CASSPEGQNVHSPYNEQFF. The CDR3 nucleotides read TGTGCCAGCAGCCCCGAGGGCCAGAATGTACACTCCCCCTACAATGAGCAGTTCTTC.

Only a few counts were recorded for this clonotype. The chain couples TRBV11-2 to TRBJ1-1; D unresolved. Trimming pared 5 bases from V and 10 bases from J, leaving 17 bases between. The CDR3 contains 13 residues. The V gene's germline CDR1 is SGHAT and CDR2 FQNNGV. The CDR3 region is CASSPLSTSPAFF. CDR3 nucleotide sequence: TGTGCCAGCAGCCCTCTGAGTACGAGCCCAGCTTTCTTT.

This clonotype was recorded a few times. The rearrangement joins TRBV28 to TRBJ2-7; tentative D call: TRBD1 (6 bases). The V end lost 4 bases, the J end lost 7 bases, and 14 bases lay between the germline ends. This CDR3 is built from 13 residues. Germline V gives CDR1 MDHEN, CDR2 SYDVKM. Written as DNA, the CDR3 is TGTGCCAGCAGTTCCCGAACAGGGTGGGAGCAGTACTTC. Amino acids: CASSSRTGWEQYF.

This clonotype occurred a few times. Written as DNA, the CDR3 is TGTGCCAGCAGCTCTACCGGGACAGAGGGCTTCTATGGCTACACCTTC. It translates to CASSSTGTEGFYGYTF. The chain employs TRBV7-9 and TRBJ1-2; TRBD1 matches 7 bases. Germline V gene lookup returns CDR1 SEHNR and CDR2 FQNEAQ (reference sequence). The V and J ends lost 4 bases and 4 bases, in that order; junction bases with no gene match: 12. The CDR3 runs to 16 residues.

This chain uses TRBV7-8 with TRBJ2-3, with D hard to call. Trimming shortened V by 3 bases and J by 0 bases, and 10 bases separated the two germline ends. This CDR3 has 15 residues. Germline V gives CDR1 SGHVS, CDR2 FQNEAQ. The CDR3 reads CASSLVLTSTDTQYF. The CDR3 DNA reads as TGTGCCAGCAGCTTGGTTTTAACGAGCACAGATACGCAGTATTTT.

The CDR3 DNA follows: TGTGCCAGCAGCTTACGGTTCGATGAGCAGTTCTTC. It codes for CASSLRFDEQFF. The rearrangement uses TRBV7-9 and TRBJ2-1; D uncertain. CDR3 size: 12 residues. Germline CDR1 and CDR2: SEHNR and FQNEAQ (reference sequence). Between the trimmed V and J ends, which lost 2 bases and 8 bases, there was a span of 7 bases.

Many counts were recorded for this clonotype. The CDR3 loop reads CSVDWVGEGSYNEQFF. DNA for the CDR3: TGCAGCGTTGATTGGGTGGGCGAGGGATCCTACAATGAGCAGTTCTTC. The rearrangement joins TRBV29-1 to TRBJ2-1; D may be TRBD2 (5 bases). The V and J ends lost 3 bases and 1 base respectively, with 16 bases between them. This CDR3 region has 16 residues. Germline V gene data show CDR1 as SQVTM and CDR2 as ANQGSEA.

This clonotype has ten or more counts. V and J are TRBV7-2 and TRBJ1-2; D may be TRBD1 (5 bases). CDR1 and CDR2 from the germline V gene are SGHTA and FQGNSA. Trimming removed 5 bases from V and 8 bases from J, with 12 bases in between. CDR3 length: 12 residues. The DNA for the CDR3 is TGTGCCAGCAGCCAACAGGTCCCGGGCTACACCTTC. Translated, it gives CASSQQVPGYTF.

This clonotype was counted many times. The chain has TRBV5-5 and TRBJ2-1; D is uncertain. The germline CDR1 and CDR2 sequences are SGHKS and YYEKEE (reference sequence). CDR3 length: 15 amino acids. Trimming removed 0 bases at V and 0 bases at J, with 7 bases between. The CDR3 region has the DNA TGTGCCAGCAGCTTGGACACCCTCTCCTACAATGAGCAGTTCTTC. Protein product: CASSLDTLSYNEQFF.

A few counts support this clonotype. The genes are TRBV5-1 and TRBJ1-6; unclear D gene. CDR1 is SGHRS and CDR2 is YFSETQ in the germline V gene. This CDR3 contains 16 residues. V dropped 0 bases and J dropped 7 bases, with 14 bases sitting between them. The CDR3 DNA sequence: TGCGCCAGCAGCTTGGACCAGGCGGGCCGGAATTCACCCCTCCACTTT. As protein: CASSLDQAGRNSPLHF.

The rearrangement uses TRBV24-1 and TRBJ2-3; D remains ambiguous. The germline V gene encodes CDR1 KGHDR and CDR2 SFDVKD. The CDR3 loop spans 13 amino acids. V lost 3 bases and J lost 0, with 3 bases in between. In nucleotides, the CDR3 is TGTGCCACCAGTGATCACAGCACAGATACGCAGTATTTT. Its translation is CATSDHSTDTQYF.

J is TRBJ2-3 and V is TRBV29-1; the D call may be TRBD1 or TRBD2 (5 bases each). The germline V and J ends were trimmed by 0 bases and 2 bases, with 18 bases remaining between them. The CDR3 consists of 17 residues. Germline V gene data show CDR1 as SQVTM and CDR2 as ANQGSEA. This chain's CDR3 is CSVEEQDGVAITDTQYF. The CDR3 coding sequence is TGCAGCGTTGAAGAACAGGACGGGGTGGCGATCACAGATACGCAGTATTTT.

The rearrangement uses TRBV27 and TRBJ1-2; TRBD1 agrees at 11 bases. The V and J ends lost 6 bases and 4 bases, in that order; junction bases with no gene match: 4. The CDR3 has 14 residues. Germline V gene data show CDR1 as MNHEY and CDR2 as SMNVEV (reference sequence). The CDR3: CASRDRGQSYGYTF. The CDR3, as DNA: TGTGCCAGCAGGGACAGGGGGCAGAGCTATGGCTACACCTTC.

The chain combines TRBV5-1 with TRBJ2-2; TRBD1 agrees at 9 bases. Losses at the gene ends were 3 bases for V and 4 bases for J; bases not matched to a gene: 10. In germline, CDR1 is SGHRS, CDR2 YFSETQ. The CDR3 has 17 residues. The CDR3 loop reads CASSSRDRVSFTGELFF. CDR3 in DNA: TGCGCCAGCAGCTCCCGGGACAGGGTTTCTTTCACCGGGGAGCTGTTTTTT.

The rearrangement links TRBV4-2 to TRBJ1-2; D remains ambiguous. The germline CDR1 and CDR2 sequences are LGHNA and YNFKEQ. V lost 7 bases to trimming and J lost 8 bases, with 17 bases between them. The CDR3 sequence is 13 residues long. The DNA for the CDR3 is TGTGCCAGCACCCTCGTGGGGTTCTCGGGCTACACCTTC. This codes for CASTLVGFSGYTF.

The chain recombines TRBV7-2 with TRBJ2-1, with D perhaps being TRBD1 or TRBD2 (5 bases each). The CDR3 has 16 residues. With 5 bases removed from V and 7 bases from J, the gap between germline ends came to 21 bases. Germline CDR1 is SGHTA and CDR2 is FQGNSA. DNA of the CDR3: TGTGCCAGCAGCAAGAACCGGGACGCCGGTAGGAATGAGCAGTTCTTC. Its protein product is CASSKNRDAGRNEQFF.

In its sample, this clonotype was seen a few times. The genes are TRBV20-1 and TRBJ2-1; 10 positions agree with TRBD2. The V gene's germline CDR1 is DFQATT and CDR2 SNEGSKA (reference sequence). J gave up 7 bases and V 8 bases, and 14 bases lay outside the gene matches. CDR3 length equals 15 residues. CDR3 residues: CSPYPASGRRNEQFF. CDR3 DNA: TGCAGTCCATACCCGGCTAGCGGGAGAAGAAATGAGCAGTTCTTC.

Comments on this clonotype: A read error may produce the germline difference seen at one junction end. This chain joins TRBV7-9 and TRBJ2-1; a possible D gene is TRBD2 (6 bases). Germline V gene sequence: CDR1 SEHNR, CDR2 FQNEAQ (reference sequence). The CDR3 is 15 residues long. CDR3 sequence (DNA): TGTGCCAGCAGCCCCCGCGGGGTAAGCTACAATGAGCGGTTCTTC. Translation: CASSPRGVSYNERFF.

The J gene is TRBJ1-1, the V gene TRBV5-1, with no clear D. Germline-derived CDR1 and CDR2 are SGHRS and YFSETQ. With 4 bases removed from V and 1 base from J, the gap between germline ends came to 11 bases. This CDR3 region has 14 residues. The CDR3 here is CASSIMATNTEAFF. Written as DNA, the CDR3 is TGCGCCAGCAGCATAATGGCCACGAACACTGAAGCTTTCTTT. Full variable domain (missing parts from reference TRBV5-1 and TRBJ1-1): KAGVTQTPRYLIKTRGQQVTLSCSPISGHRSVSWYQQTPGQGLQFLFEYFSETQRNKGNFPGRFSGRQFSNSRSEMNVSTLELGDSALYLCASSIMATNTEAFFGQGTRLTVV.

Only a few counts were recorded for this clonotype. V usage is TRBV3-1 and J usage is TRBJ2-5, with TRBD2 matching 7 bases. The germline CDR1 and CDR2 sequences are LGHDT and YNNKEL (reference sequence). The V segment lost 2 bases and the J segment 7 bases; nucleotides outside the gene matches: 7. CDR3 length equals 14 residues. CDR3 nucleotide sequence: TGTGCCAGCAGCCAAACTCGGGAGGCGGTGACCCAGTACTTC. It is translated as CASSQTREAVTQYF.

The chain recombines TRBV2 with TRBJ2-3; TRBD2 might be the D (6 bases). V lost 10 bases and J lost 4, with 15 bases in between. The germline gives CDR1 SNHLY, CDR2 FYNNEI. This CDR3 spans 13 amino acids. The CDR3 is CANAGMAADTQYF. The CDR3 DNA follows: TGTGCCAACGCGGGAATGGCCGCAGATACGCAGTATTTT.

The genes are TRBV20-1 and TRBJ2-1; D is perhaps TRBD2 (5 bases). Germline V gives CDR1 DFQATT, CDR2 SNEGSKA (reference sequence). The CDR3 has 14 amino acids. Deletions cut 5 bases from V and 4 bases from J, with 15 bases between. The CDR3 bases are TGCAGTGCTCCCCGGAGAGCGGAGTACAATGAGCAGTTCTTC. Protein: CSAPRRAEYNEQFF.